What follows describes a single T cell receptor (beta chain). Its target is unknown. The treatment here: roughly 11-day PBMC culture with coronavirus spike peptide pools or control peptides (ViraFEST assay). Prior to the COVID-19 pandemic (2011-2018), the unexposed donor's CD4+ T cells were collected. This sample is part of a study of vaccination and CD4 T cells after COVID-19. Study details: Overlapping spike pools from SARS-CoV-2 and HCoV-NL63, HCoV-OC43 and HCoV-229E served as culture stimuli.

Sequence data for DNA of cultured CD4+ T cells were generated by the Oncomine TCR Beta short-read assay. In TCRdb, the PCR reads were re-called with MiXCR into one record per CDR3 protein. The data show roughly 7,000 distinct CDR3 sequences, approximately 52% seen once. General study findings and limits: Median reactive clonotypes, those recognizing SARS-CoV-2, rose from about 22 to 38, not significantly.

Sequencing was done on a sample of CD4+ T cells from blood, cultured in vitro. The sequence was collected from a human donor in good health.

The CDR3, as DNA: TGTGCCAGTATCCGCGGGGAGGGCAATCAGCCCCAGCATTTT. It is translated as CASIRGEGNQPQHF. The chain has TRBV2 and TRBJ1-5; D remains unclear. The CDR3 runs to 14 residues. Per germline, CDR1 SNHLY and CDR2 FYNNEI. V gave up 9 bases and J gave up 2 bases, with 14 bases separating them.